This TCR beta chain emerged from a study of blood T cell repertoires in COVID-19. Per germline, CDR1 SGHRS and CDR2 YFSETQ. V was pared by 0 bases and J by 5 bases, with 12 bases between. The CDR3 totals 15 residues. TCRdb's copy holds only in-frame clones and misses some; the assay was immunoSEQ multiplex PCR. The sample carries under 350,000 clones, about four fifths recorded once. Sequencing was done on a sample of peripheral blood. This TCR was recovered from a woman aged 45-60 years who had recovered from COVID-19. The rearrangement uses TRBV5-1 and TRBJ2-1; weak D call: TRBD1 (5 bases). This CDR3 reads CASSLEGYIDNEQFF. CDR3 coding DNA: TGCGCCAGCAGCTTGGAGGGGTATATTGACAATGAGCAGTTCTTC.